Each of the 20 T cell receptor beta chains below was sequenced from the same sample in a study of CD8 T cells in ankylosing spondylitis. Regarding the study as a whole: It appeared that ankylosing spondylitis blood was characterized by a TCR beta motif of fewer than 10 highly homologous variants.

No antigens are known for them. TCRdb itself ran the 5' RACE reads through MiXCR, one entry per CDR3 protein. The table has fewer than 250,000 distinct CDR3 sequences, around 18% seen once. Sample: blood, either unsorted or a sorted T cell fraction (not recorded which). These receptors were taken from a male donor with ankylosing spondylitis.

V and J are TRBV7-9 and TRBJ1-2, with no clear D. In germline, CDR1 is SEHNR, CDR2 FQNEAQ (reference sequence). V shed 1 base and J shed 8 bases, with 14 bases lying between them. The CDR3 is made up of 14 amino acids. CDR3 loop: CASSLDPVAYGYTF. CDR3 nucleotides: TGTGCCAGCAGCTTAGACCCGGTTGCGTACGGCTACACCTTC.

This clonotype turned up a few times. The chain couples TRBV6-4 to TRBJ2-2; D uncertain. CDR1 and CDR2 (germline): MRHNA, SNTAGT. The CDR3 spans 14 residues. Trimming removed 6 bases from V and 0 bases from J, with 8 bases in between. CDR3 DNA: TGTGCCAGCAGACCCGACACGAACACCGGGGAGCTGTTTTTT. Its protein is CASRPDTNTGELFF.

The sample holds a few counts of this clonotype. The chain joins TRBV27 to TRBJ2-7; 7 positions agree with TRBD2. Germline CDR1 is MNHEY and CDR2 is SMNVEV (reference sequence). The CDR3 extends over 17 amino acids. Trimming took 2 bases from V and 3 from J; bases not matched to a gene: 13. CDR3 sequence reads: CASSLVWPSGDHYEQYF. DNA for the CDR3: TGTGCCAGCAGTTTAGTGTGGCCTAGCGGAGACCACTACGAGCAGTACTTC.

Here the CDR3 DNA reads TGTGCCAGCACCCCTACGGGACTAGGGTTGGATGAGCAGTTCTTC. This translates into CASTPTGLGLDEQFF. The rearrangement uses TRBV18 and TRBJ2-1; 8 bases are a match to TRBD2. CDR3 size: 15 residues. CDR1 KGHSH and CDR2 LQKENI come from the germline V gene. Trimming cost V 8 bases and J 8 bases; bases outside gene matches: 14.

This clonotype was counted between two and nine times. V gene TRBV29-1 combines with J gene TRBJ2-5; D may be TRBD1 or TRBD2 (5 bases each). Per germline, CDR1 SQVTM and CDR2 ANQGSEA. With 1 base removed from V and 1 base from J, the gap between germline ends came to 7 bases. The CDR3 extends over 13 amino acids. Written as DNA, the CDR3 is TGCAGCGTTGAAGCGGGGCTCCAAGAGACCCAGTACTTC. It translates to CSVEAGLQETQYF.

This clonotype has only a few counts. V and J are TRBV3-1 and TRBJ2-1, with D possibly being TRBD1 (6 bases). This CDR3 has 16 amino acids. The V gene's germline CDR1 is LGHDT and CDR2 YNNKEL (reference sequence). Trimming removed 0 bases from V and 0 bases from J, with 9 bases in between. The CDR3 protein is CASSQEQGSSYNEQFF. The CDR3 nucleotides read TGTGCCAGCAGCCAAGAACAGGGAAGCTCCTACAATGAGCAGTTCTTC.

This clonotype was recorded a few times. The chain carries TRBV7-9 and TRBJ2-4, with D uncertain. The CDR3 sequence is 14 residues long. Looked up from germline, CDR1 is SEHNR and CDR2 is FQNEAQ (reference sequence). V shed 5 bases and J shed 3 bases, with 11 bases lying between them. CDR3 DNA sequence: TGTGCCAGCAGCGACATTTCCGGCAAAAACATTCAGTACTTC. Amino acid sequence: CASSDISGKNIQYF.

This clonotype was detected ten times or more. CDR3 DNA sequence: TGTGCCAGCAGCGACCGACAGGGGGATAGCACTGAAGCTTTCTTT. Translating it yields CASSDRQGDSTEAFF. The J gene is TRBJ1-1, the V gene TRBV7-6, with 9 bases fitting TRBD1. Trimming cost V 5 bases and J 4 bases; bases outside gene matches: 8. This CDR3 has 15 residues. The germline CDR1 and CDR2 sequences are SGHVS and FNYEAQ.

This clonotype has a count of ten or more. The gene calls are TRBV18 and TRBJ2-3; D gene ambiguous. In germline, CDR1 is KGHSH, CDR2 LQKENI. The V end lost 6 bases, the J end lost 0 bases, and 10 bases lay between the germline ends. CDR3 length equals 14 residues. CDR3 bases: TGTGCCAGCTCTTCGGTGGCTAGCACAGATACGCAGTATTTT. It specifies CASSSVASTDTQYF.

This clonotype has more than one count but fewer than ten. In nucleotides, the CDR3 is TGCGCCAGCAGCCAAGAGTCCGGAGCGAACACCGGGGAGCTGTTTTTT. Its translation: CASSQESGANTGELFF. This rearrangement joins TRBV4-1 to TRBJ2-2, with D hard to call. The CDR3 loop spans 16 amino acids. Germline V gene sequence: CDR1 MGHRA, CDR2 YSYEKL. The V end lost 0 bases, the J end lost 0 bases, and 8 bases lay between the germline ends.

The chain joins TRBV15 to TRBJ2-3; D remains ambiguous. Germline lookup yields CDR1 LNHNV and CDR2 YYDKDF (reference sequence). This CDR3 has 14 residues. Trimming pared 3 bases from V and 4 bases from J, leaving 11 bases between. This CDR3 is CATSSRLNADTQYF. The CDR3 nucleotides are TGTGCCACCAGCAGCAGACTGAATGCAGATACGCAGTATTTT.

Written as DNA, the CDR3 is TGCGCCAGCAGCCAAAACACCGGGACAGGGAGCTACAATGAGCAGTTCTTC. Its translation is CASSQNTGTGSYNEQFF. This chain joins TRBV4-1 and TRBJ2-1, with TRBD1 matching over 9 bases. J lost 3 bases, V lost 2 bases, and 8 bases had no gene match. The germline CDR1 and CDR2 sequences are MGHRA and YSYEKL. This CDR3 has 17 residues.

A few counts support this clonotype. The chain uses TRBV9 and TRBJ1-5, with a possible D match to TRBD1 (6 bases). Germline values: CDR1 SGDLS, CDR2 YYNGEE. The CDR3 spans 16 residues. Trimming took 4 bases from V and 2 from J, leaving 16 bases between them. CDR3 nucleotide sequence: TGTGCCAGCAGCCACTCCAGGGGCAGGGGCAATCAGCCCCAGCATTTT. It codes for CASSHSRGRGNQPQHF.

This clonotype was detected only a few times. This rearrangement joins TRBV3-1 to TRBJ1-2; the match to TRBD1 covers 8 bases. The trim removed 6 bases at V and 4 bases at J, leaving 10 bases unmatched. Per germline, CDR1 LGHDT and CDR2 YNNKEL (reference sequence). The length of the CDR3 is 15 residues. The CDR3 DNA follows: TGTGCCAGCAGACATTCGGACAGGGCGACCTATGGCTACACCTTC. It yields the protein CASRHSDRATYGYTF.

This clonotype was seen ten or more times. V usage is TRBV4-1 and J usage is TRBJ2-1, with D hard to call. V was shortened by 0 bases and J by 3 bases, with 6 bases between the two germline ends. Germline V gene sequence: CDR1 MGHRA, CDR2 YSYEKL. There are 14 residues in the CDR3. CDR3 sequence (DNA): TGCGCCAGCAGCCAAGATGCAGGCTACAATGAGCAGTTCTTC. Translated: CASSQDAGYNEQFF.

J is TRBJ1-1 and V is TRBV9, with D hard to call. The V gene lost 4 bases and the J gene lost 8 bases, with 15 bases spanning the gap. The CDR3 is 13 residues long. Germline V gene sequence: CDR1 SGDLS, CDR2 YYNGEE. This CDR3 reads CASSPSRLQEAFF. DNA for the CDR3: TGTGCCAGCAGCCCATCGCGCTTGCAGGAAGCTTTCTTT.

This clonotype was picked up a small number of times. The chain recombines TRBV30 with TRBJ2-3; D is possibly TRBD1 or TRBD2 (5 bases each). V lost 1 base to trimming and J lost 4 bases, with 15 bases between them. Germline-derived CDR1 and CDR2 are GTSNPN and SVGIG (reference sequence). The CDR3 is 15 amino acids. The CDR3 region has the DNA TGTGCCTGGAGTGACGACTCAGGGAGCCCAGATACGCAGTATTTT. This sequence encodes CAWSDDSGSPDTQYF.

The gene calls are TRBV20-1 and TRBJ1-2; the D is unclear. V lost 1 base to trimming and J lost 4 bases, with 4 bases between them. Germline V gene lookup returns CDR1 DFQATT and CDR2 SNEGSKA (reference sequence). The CDR3 runs to 11 residues. DNA of the CDR3: TGCAGTGCTAGAGTCGTCTATGGCTACACCTTC. Protein sequence: CSARVVYGYTF.

This clonotype has only one observation. The chain couples TRBV2 to TRBJ2-1, with D perhaps TRBD2 (5 bases). Germline CDR1 is SNHLY and CDR2 is FYNNEI. V was cut by 5 bases and J by 7 bases, with 15 bases left in between. The CDR3 is made up of 14 amino acids. The CDR3 is CASSLTSWRNEQFF. The CDR3 DNA follows: TGTGCCAGCAGTCTCACATCCTGGAGGAATGAGCAGTTCTTC.

This clonotype has only a few counts. The chain has TRBV5-6 and TRBJ2-7, with a weak D call TRBD1 (5 bases). The CDR3 has 13 residues. Trimming pared 4 bases from V and 7 bases from J, leaving 15 bases between. Germline values: CDR1 SGHDT, CDR2 YYEEEE. DNA for the CDR3: TGTGCCAGCAGCCCCCTGTCGCGACAGGAGCAGTACTTC. This translates into CASSPLSRQEQYF.